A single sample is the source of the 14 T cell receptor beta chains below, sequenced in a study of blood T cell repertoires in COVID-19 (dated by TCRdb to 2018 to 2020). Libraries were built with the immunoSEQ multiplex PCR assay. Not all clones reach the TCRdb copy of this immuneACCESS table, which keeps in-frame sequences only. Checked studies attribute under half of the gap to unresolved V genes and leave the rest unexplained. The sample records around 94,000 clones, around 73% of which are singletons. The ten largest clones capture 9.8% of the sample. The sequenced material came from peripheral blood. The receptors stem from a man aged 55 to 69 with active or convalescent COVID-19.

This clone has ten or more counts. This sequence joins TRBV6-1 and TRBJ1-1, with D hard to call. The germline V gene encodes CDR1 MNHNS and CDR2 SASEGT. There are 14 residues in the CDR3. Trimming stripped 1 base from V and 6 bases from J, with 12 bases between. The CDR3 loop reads CASSEGTGRPEAFF. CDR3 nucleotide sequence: TGTGCCAGCAGTGAAGGGACGGGGAGGCCTGAAGCTTTCTTT.

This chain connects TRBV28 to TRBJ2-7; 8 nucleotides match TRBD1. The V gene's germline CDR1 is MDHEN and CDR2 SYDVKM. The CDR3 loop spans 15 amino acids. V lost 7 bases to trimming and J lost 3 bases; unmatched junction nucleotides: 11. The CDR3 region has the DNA TGTGCCAGCACCGCCCCTACAGGGGGAGGCTACGAGCAGTACTTC. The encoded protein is CASTAPTGGGYEQYF. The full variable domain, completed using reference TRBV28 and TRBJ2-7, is DVKVTQSSRYLVKRTGEKVFLECVQDMDHENMFWYRQDPGLGLRLIYFSYDVKMKEKGDIPEGYSVSREKKERFSLILESASTNQTSMYLCASTAPTGGGYEQYFGPGTRLTVT.

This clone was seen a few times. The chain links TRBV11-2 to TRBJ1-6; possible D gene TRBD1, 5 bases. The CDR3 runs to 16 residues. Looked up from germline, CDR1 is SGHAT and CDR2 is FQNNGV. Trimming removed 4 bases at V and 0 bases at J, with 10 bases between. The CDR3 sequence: CASSSDRSSYNSPLHF. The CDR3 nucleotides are TGTGCCAGCAGCTCCGACAGAAGCTCCTATAATTCACCCCTCCACTTT.

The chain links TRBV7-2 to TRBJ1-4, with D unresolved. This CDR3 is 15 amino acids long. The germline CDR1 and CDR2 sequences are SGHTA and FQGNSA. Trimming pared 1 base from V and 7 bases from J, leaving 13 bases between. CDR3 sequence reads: CASSLVGSMGEKLFF. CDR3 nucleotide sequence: TGTGCCAGCAGCTTAGTCGGGTCCATGGGTGAAAAACTGTTTTTT. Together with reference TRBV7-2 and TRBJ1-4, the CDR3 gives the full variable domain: GAGVSQSPSNKVTEKGKDVELRCDPISGHTALYWYRQSLGQGLEFLIYFQGNSAPDKSGLPSDRFSAERTGGSVSTLTIQRTQQEDSAVYLCASSLVGSMGEKLFFGSGTQLSVL.

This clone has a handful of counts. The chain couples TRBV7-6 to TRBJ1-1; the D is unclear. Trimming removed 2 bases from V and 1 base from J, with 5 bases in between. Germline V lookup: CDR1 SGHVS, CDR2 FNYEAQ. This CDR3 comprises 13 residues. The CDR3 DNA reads TGTGCCAGCAGCTTAAACAGGAACACTGAAGCTTTCTTT. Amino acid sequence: CASSLNRNTEAFF.

CDR3 protein: CASSPGQGLLANEKLFF. The CDR3 DNA reads TGCGCCAGCAGCCCCGGACAGGGTTTGTTGGCTAATGAAAAACTGTTTTTT. The chain combines TRBV5-1 with TRBJ1-4; 8 bases fit TRBD1. CDR3 length equals 17 residues. V shed 4 bases, J shed 3 bases, and the junction held 11 bases outside the gene matches. Germline assignment: CDR1 SGHRS and CDR2 YFSETQ. The full variable domain, in which reference TRBV5-1 and TRBJ1-4 provide the parts outside the CDR3, is KAGVTQTPRYLIKTRGQQVTLSCSPISGHRSVSWYQQTPGQGLQFLFEYFSETQRNKGNFPGRFSGRQFSNSRSEMNVSTLELGDSALYLCASSPGQGLLANEKLFFGSGTQLSVL.

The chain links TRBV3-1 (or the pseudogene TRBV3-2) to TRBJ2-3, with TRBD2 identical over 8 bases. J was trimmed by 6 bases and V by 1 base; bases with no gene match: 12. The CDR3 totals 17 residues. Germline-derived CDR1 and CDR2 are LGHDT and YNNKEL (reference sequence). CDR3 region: CASSQGGSGMIRDTQYF. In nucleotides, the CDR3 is TGTGCCAGCAGCCAAGGAGGTAGCGGGATGATAAGGGATACGCAGTATTTT.

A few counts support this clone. The chain's CDR3 is CASSFILAGGEEELFF. CDR3 nucleotide sequence: TGTGCCAGCAGTTTTATTCTAGCGGGAGGAGAGGAGGAGCTGTTTTTT. The rearrangement links TRBV27 to TRBJ2-2, with 11 bases fitting TRBD2. This CDR3 is 16 amino acids long. V shed 3 bases and J 10 bases; nucleotides not matched to a gene: 10. Germline V gene lookup returns CDR1 MNHEY and CDR2 SMNVEV (reference sequence).

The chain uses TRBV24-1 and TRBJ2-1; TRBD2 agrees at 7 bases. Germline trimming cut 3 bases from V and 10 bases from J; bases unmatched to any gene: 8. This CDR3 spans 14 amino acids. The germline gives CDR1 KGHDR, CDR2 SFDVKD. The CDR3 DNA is TGTGCCACCAGTGATGCCTCGCGGGGGATGGAGCAGTTCTTC. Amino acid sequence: CATSDASRGMEQFF.

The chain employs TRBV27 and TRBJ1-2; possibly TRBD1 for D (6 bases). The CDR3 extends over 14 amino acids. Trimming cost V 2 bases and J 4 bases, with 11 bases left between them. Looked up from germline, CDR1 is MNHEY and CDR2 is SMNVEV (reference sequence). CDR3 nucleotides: TGTGCCAGCAGTTTAGGTTGGGGGCCCTATGGCTACACCTTC. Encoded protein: CASSLGWGPYGYTF.

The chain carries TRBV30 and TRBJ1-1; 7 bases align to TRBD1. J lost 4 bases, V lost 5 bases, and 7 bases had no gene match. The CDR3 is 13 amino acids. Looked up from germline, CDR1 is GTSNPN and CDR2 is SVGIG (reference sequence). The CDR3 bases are TGTGCCTGGGAGGGACAGTCCACCACTGAAGCTTTCTTT. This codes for CAWEGQSTTEAFF.

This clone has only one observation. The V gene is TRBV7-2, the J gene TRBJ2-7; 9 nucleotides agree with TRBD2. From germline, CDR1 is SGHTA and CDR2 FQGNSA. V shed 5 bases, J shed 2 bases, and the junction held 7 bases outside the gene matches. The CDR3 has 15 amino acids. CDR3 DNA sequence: TGTGCCAGCAGCCCCCCTGGCGGGAGGGCCTACGAGCAGTACTTC. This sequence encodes CASSPPGGRAYEQYF.

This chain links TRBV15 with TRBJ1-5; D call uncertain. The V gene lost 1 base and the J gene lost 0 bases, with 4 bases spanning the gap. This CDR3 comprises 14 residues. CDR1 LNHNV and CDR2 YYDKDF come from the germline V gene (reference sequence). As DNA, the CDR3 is TGTGCCACCAGCAGAGGAGGTAGCAATCAGCCCCAGCATTTT. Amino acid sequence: CATSRGGSNQPQHF.

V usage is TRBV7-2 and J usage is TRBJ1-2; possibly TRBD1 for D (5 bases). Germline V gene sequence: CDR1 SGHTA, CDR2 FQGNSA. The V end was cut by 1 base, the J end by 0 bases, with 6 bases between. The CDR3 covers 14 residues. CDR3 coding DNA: TGTGCCAGCAGCTTAGGGGGGGCTAACTATGGCTACACCTTC. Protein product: CASSLGGANYGYTF. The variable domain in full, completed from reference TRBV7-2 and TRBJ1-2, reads GAGVSQSPSNKVTEKGKDVELRCDPISGHTALYWYRQSLGQGLEFLIYFQGNSAPDKSGLPSDRFSAERTGGSVSTLTIQRTQQEDSAVYLCASSLGGANYGYTFGSGTRLTVV.